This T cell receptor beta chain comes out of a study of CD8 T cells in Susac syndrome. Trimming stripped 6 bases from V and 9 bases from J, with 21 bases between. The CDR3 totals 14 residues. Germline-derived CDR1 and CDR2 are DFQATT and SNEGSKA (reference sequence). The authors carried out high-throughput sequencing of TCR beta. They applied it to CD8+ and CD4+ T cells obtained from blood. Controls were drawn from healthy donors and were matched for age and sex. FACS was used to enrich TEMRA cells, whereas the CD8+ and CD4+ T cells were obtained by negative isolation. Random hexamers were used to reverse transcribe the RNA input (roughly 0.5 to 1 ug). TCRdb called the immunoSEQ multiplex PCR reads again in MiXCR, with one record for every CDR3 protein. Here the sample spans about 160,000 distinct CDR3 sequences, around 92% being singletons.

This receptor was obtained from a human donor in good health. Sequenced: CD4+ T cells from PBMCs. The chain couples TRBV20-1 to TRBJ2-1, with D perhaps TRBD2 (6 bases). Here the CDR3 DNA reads TGCAGTGCCCCGGTCAACGGTAGCGGTATTGAGCAGTTCTTC. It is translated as CSAPVNGSGIEQFF.